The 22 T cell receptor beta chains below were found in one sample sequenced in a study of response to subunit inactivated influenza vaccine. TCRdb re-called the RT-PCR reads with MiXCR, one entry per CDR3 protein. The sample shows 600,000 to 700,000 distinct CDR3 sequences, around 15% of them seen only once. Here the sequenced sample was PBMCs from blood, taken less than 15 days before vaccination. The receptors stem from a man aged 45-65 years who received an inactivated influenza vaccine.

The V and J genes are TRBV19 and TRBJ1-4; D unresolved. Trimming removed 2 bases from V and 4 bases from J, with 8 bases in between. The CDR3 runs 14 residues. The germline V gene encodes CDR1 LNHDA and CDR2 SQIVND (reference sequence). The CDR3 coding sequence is TGTGCCAGTAGTATACATCGAGGTAATGAAAAACTGTTTTTT. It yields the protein CASSIHRGNEKLFF.

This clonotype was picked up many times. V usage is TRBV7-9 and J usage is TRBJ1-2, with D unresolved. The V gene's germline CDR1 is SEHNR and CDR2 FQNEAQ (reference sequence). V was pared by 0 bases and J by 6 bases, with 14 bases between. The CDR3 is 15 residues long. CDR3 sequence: CASSLASRLVDGYTF. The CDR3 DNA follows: TGTGCCAGCAGCTTAGCGAGCAGGCTAGTAGATGGCTACACCTTC.

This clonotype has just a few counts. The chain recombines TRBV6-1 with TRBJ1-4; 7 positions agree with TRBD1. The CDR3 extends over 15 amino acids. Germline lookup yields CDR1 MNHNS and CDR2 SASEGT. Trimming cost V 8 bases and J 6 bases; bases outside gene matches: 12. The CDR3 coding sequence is TGTGCCAGCGCTTCGATGAGACAGGGTGATGAAAAACTGTTTTTT. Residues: CASASMRQGDEKLFF.

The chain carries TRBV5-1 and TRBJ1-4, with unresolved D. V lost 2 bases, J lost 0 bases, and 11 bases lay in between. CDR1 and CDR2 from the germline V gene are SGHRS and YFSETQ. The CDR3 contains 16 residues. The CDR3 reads CASSFTGLSTNEKLFF. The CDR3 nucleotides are TGCGCCAGCAGCTTTACTGGCCTGTCAACTAATGAAAAACTGTTTTTT.

The CDR3 region is CSVDTTPATQYF. The CDR3 DNA reads as TGCAGCGTGGACACCACTCCGGCGACCCAGTACTTC. The V call is TRBV29-1, the J call TRBJ2-5; maybe TRBD1 (5 bases). Trimming stripped 6 bases from V and 7 bases from J, with 15 bases between. Germline V gene data show CDR1 as SQVTM and CDR2 as ANQGSEA. The CDR3 covers 12 residues.

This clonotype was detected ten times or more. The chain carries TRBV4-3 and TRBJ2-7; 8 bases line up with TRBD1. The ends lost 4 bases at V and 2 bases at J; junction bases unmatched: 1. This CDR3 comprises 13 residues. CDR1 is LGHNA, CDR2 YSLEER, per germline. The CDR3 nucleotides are TGCGCCAGCAGCCGACAGGGGACCTACGAGCAGTACTTC. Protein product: CASSRQGTYEQYF.

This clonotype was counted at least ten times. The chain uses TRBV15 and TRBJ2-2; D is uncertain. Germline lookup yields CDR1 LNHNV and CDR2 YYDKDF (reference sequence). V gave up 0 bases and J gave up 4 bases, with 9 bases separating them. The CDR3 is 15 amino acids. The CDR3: CATSRDRAATGELFF. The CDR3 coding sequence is TGTGCCACCAGCAGAGATAGGGCGGCCACCGGGGAGCTGTTTTTT.

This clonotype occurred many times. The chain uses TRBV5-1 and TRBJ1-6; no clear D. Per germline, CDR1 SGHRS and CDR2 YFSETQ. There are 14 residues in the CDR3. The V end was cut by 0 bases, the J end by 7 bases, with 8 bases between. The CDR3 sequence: CASSLDATNSPLHF. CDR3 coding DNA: TGCGCCAGCAGCTTGGATGCAACGAATTCACCCCTCCACTTT.

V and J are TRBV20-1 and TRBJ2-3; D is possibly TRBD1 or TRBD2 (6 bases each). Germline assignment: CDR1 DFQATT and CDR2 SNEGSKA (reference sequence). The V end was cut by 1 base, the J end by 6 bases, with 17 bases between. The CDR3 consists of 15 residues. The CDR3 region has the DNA TGCAGTGCTAGAGCTTTGTCGGGGGCCCTGGATACGCAGTATTTT. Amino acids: CSARALSGALDTQYF.

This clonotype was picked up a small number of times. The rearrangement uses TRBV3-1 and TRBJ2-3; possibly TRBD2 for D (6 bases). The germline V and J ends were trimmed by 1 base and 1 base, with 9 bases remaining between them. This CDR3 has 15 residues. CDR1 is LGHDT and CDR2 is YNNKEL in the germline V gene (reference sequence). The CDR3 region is CASSQVWGGTDTQYF. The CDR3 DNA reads TGTGCCAGCAGCCAAGTATGGGGGGGCACAGATACGCAGTATTTT.

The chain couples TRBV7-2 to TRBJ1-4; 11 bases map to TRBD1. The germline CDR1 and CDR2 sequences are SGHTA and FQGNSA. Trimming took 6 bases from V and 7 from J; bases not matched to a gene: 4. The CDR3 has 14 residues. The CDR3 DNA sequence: TGTGCCAGCAGTCGGGACAGGGGGTCTGAAAAACTGTTTTTT. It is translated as CASSRDRGSEKLFF.

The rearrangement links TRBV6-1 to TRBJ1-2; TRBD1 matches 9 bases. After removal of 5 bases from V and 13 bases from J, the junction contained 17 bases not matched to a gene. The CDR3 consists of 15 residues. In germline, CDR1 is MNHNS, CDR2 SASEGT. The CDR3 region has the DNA TGTGCCAGCAGTAAAGGCCTCCACGACAGGGGGGTCTGCACCTTC. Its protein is CASSKGLHDRGVCTF.

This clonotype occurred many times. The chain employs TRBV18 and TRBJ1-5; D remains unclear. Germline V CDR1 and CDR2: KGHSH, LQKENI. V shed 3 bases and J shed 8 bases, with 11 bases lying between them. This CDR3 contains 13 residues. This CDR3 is CASSPKPDEPQHF. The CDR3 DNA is TGTGCCAGCTCACCGAAGCCGGACGAGCCCCAGCATTTT.

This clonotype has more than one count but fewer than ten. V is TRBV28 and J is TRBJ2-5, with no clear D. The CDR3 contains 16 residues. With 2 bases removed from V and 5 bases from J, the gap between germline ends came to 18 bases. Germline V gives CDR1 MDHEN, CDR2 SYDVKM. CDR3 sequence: CASSLPSAVARETQYF. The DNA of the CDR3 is TGTGCCAGCAGTTTACCGTCTGCTGTAGCACGGGAGACCCAGTACTTC.

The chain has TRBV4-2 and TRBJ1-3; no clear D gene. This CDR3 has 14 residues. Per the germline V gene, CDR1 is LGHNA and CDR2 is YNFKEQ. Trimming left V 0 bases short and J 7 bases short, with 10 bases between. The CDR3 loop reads CASSQDSMANTIYF. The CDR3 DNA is TGTGCCAGCAGCCAAGATAGTATGGCGAACACCATATATTTT.

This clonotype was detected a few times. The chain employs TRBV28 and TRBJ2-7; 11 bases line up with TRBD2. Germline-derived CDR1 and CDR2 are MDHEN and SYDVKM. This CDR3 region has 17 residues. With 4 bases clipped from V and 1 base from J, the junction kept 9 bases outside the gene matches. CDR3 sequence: CASSSSSIAGGSYEQYF. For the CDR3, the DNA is TGTGCCAGCAGTTCCAGTTCTATAGCGGGAGGGTCCTACGAGCAGTACTTC.

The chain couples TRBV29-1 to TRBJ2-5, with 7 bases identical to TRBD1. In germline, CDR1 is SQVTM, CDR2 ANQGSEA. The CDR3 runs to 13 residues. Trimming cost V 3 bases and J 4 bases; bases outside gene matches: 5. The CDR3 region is CSVDLRGLETQYF. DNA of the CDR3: TGCAGCGTTGATCTCAGGGGGTTAGAGACCCAGTACTTC. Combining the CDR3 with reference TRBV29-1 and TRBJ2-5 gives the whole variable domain SAVISQKPSRDICQRGTSLTIQCQVDSQVTMMFWYRQQPGQSLTLIATANQGSEATYESGFVIDKFPISRPNLTFSTLTVSNMSPEDSSIYLCSVDLRGLETQYFGPGTRLLVL.

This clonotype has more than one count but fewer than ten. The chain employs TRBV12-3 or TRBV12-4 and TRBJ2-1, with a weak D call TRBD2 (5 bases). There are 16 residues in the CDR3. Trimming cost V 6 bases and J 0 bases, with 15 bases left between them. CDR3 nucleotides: TGTGCCAGCAGGATTGGACTCTTGAGCTCCTACAATGAGCAGTTCTTC. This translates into CASRIGLLSSYNEQFF.

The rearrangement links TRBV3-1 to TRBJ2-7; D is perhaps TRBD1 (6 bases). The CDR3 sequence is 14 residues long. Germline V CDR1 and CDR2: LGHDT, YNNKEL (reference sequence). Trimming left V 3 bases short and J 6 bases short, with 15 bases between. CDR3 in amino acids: CASSQSDRPIEQYF. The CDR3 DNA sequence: TGTGCCAGCAGCCAGTCCGACAGGCCTATCGAGCAGTACTTC.

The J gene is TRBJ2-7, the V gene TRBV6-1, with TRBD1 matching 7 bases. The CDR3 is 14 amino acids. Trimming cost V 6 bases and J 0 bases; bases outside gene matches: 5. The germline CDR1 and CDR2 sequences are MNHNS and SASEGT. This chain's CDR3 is CASRPGTASYEQYF. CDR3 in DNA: TGTGCCAGCAGGCCCGGGACAGCCTCCTACGAGCAGTACTTC.

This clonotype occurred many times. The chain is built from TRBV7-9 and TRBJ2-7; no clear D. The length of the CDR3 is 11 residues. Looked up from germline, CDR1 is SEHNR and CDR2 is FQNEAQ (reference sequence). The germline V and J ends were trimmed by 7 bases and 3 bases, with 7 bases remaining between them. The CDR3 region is CASTQGYEQYF. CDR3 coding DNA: TGTGCCAGCACCCAAGGCTACGAGCAGTACTTC.

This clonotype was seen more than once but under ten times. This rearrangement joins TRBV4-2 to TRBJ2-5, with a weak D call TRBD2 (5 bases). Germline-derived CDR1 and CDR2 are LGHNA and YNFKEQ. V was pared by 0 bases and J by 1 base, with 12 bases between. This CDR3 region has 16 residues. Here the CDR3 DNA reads TGTGCCAGCAGCCAAGATGGTCGGGGAGCCCAAGAGACCCAGTACTTC. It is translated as CASSQDGRGAQETQYF.